The T cell receptor (beta chain) described here comes from a study of post-analysis software for immune sequencing data. This clonotype was counted only a few times. Its antigen remains unknown. Study-wide findings and caveats: Roughly 5 TRBV segments, TRBV5-6, TRBV5-1 and TRBV20-1 among them, were found more frequent in patients than controls.

The V end was cut by 6 bases, the J end by 3 bases, with 26 bases between. CDR3 length: 18 amino acids. Presence of unique molecular identifiers characterized the TCR beta cDNA libraries. Yield was about 500,000 cDNA molecules from approximately 0.91 to 9.4 million T cells. TCRdb re-derived calls from the PCR reads in MiXCR, one entry per CDR3 protein. The sample lists 600,000 to 750,000 distinct CDR3 sequences; approximately 60% were seen once. Sequencing was performed on blood. The clonotype comes from a girl aged 2 to 9 with multiple sclerosis. The chain employs TRBV12-3 or TRBV12-4 and TRBJ2-5, with D tentatively TRBD1 (6 bases). CDR3 protein: CASSRTALGVGAKETQYF. CDR3 in DNA: TGTGCCAGCAGCCGGACAGCCCTCGGGGTGGGAGCCAAAGAGACCCAGTACTTC.